The 27 T cell receptor beta chains listed next were all sequenced from one sample in a study of regulatory T cells in long-lasting Graves disease. The time point here: newly diagnosed GD, antithyroid drugs for less than 3 months. Following extraction of RNA from PBMCs, that RNA was used to make the TCR library. Combining iRepertoire HTBI primers with Arm-PCR of CDR3 regions, the authors built TCR beta libraries. A single record per CDR3 protein comes from TCRdb applying MiXCR to the multiplex PCR reads. Altogether roughly 520,000 distinct CDR3 sequences are present, approximately 12% being singletons, with the ten largest covering around 9.3%. This same sample was also taken into another study, of T cells in Graves' hyperthyroidism and ophthalmopathy.

This specimen was peripheral blood mononuclear cells (PBMCs), taken at new diagnosis, from a patient treated with antithyroid drugs. The receptors come from a woman aged 25 to 39 with Graves disease.

This clonotype showed up many times. The chain is built from TRBV4-3 and TRBJ1-4; D not certain. Germline V lookup: CDR1 LGHNA, CDR2 YSLEER. With 0 bases removed from V and 0 bases from J, the gap between germline ends came to 11 bases. The CDR3 length is 17 residues. This CDR3 is CASSQEGMGATNEKLFF. CDR3 nucleotides: TGCGCCAGCAGCCAAGAAGGGATGGGTGCAACTAATGAAAAACTGTTTTTT.

As regards this clonotype: A read error is possible here, since a much larger clone lies one base away. This chain connects TRBV11-2 to TRBJ2-3; D gene uncertain. Trimming removed 0 bases from V and 8 bases from J, with 9 bases in between. The germline V gene has CDR1 SGHAT and CDR2 FQNNGV. The CDR3 has 13 amino acids. CDR3 residues: CASSLDPGGTQYF. The DNA for the CDR3 is TGTGCCAGCAGCTTAGATCCAGGTGGTACGCAGTATTTT.

This clonotype was seen at least ten times. CDR3 DNA sequence: TGTGCCAGCAGAACATGGGACAGGCCCTATGGCTACACCTTC. Translated: CASRTWDRPYGYTF. The chain is built from TRBV6-1 and TRBJ1-2; TRBD1 matches at 8 bases. Germline V CDR1 and CDR2: MNHNS, SASEGT. V was pared by 6 bases and J by 4 bases, with 7 bases of the junction left unmatched. The CDR3 totals 14 residues.

This clonotype has at least ten counts. The DNA for the CDR3 is TGTGCCAGCAGGCGTGCGGGGGCGCCCCGGTTGGGACATGAGCAGTTCTTC. It is translated as CASRRAGAPRLGHEQFF. The chain couples TRBV12-3 or TRBV12-4 to TRBJ2-1, with D possibly TRBD2 on 7 matching bases. The CDR3 has 17 amino acids. Trimming shortened V by 6 bases and J by 8 bases, and 26 bases separated the two germline ends.

This clonotype was found many times. V is TRBV7-9 and J is TRBJ2-4, with D uncertain. CDR3 length equals 13 residues. Germline V lookup: CDR1 SEHNR, CDR2 FQNEAQ (reference sequence). V was clipped by 7 bases and J by 10 bases, with 17 bases between them. In DNA, the CDR3 is TGTGCCAGCATCCCGACCGATAGAGGAATTCAGTACTTC. It is translated as CASIPTDRGIQYF.

This clonotype was observed many times. The chain has TRBV3-1 and TRBJ1-2; D possibly corresponds to TRBD1 (5 bases). CDR1 and CDR2 (germline): LGHDT, YNNKEL (reference sequence). The CDR3 totals 15 residues. Deletions cut 4 bases from V and 4 bases from J, with 16 bases between. The CDR3 nucleotides read TGTGCCAGCAGCCCCCCGGTGCTTAGGGGCTATGGCTACACCTTC. Its protein is CASSPPVLRGYGYTF.

This clonotype has only a few counts. The chain has TRBV3-1 and TRBJ1-2, with TRBD1 matching 7 bases. The CDR3 extends over 16 amino acids. CDR1 and CDR2 (germline): LGHDT, YNNKEL (reference sequence). J gave up 6 bases and V 2 bases, and 12 bases lay outside the gene matches. The CDR3, as DNA: TGTGCCAGCAGCCAACCAACAGGGGCACGCAGTAATGGCTACACCTTC. Residues: CASSQPTGARSNGYTF.

This clonotype has at least ten counts. This chain links TRBV14 with TRBJ1-1; no reliable D call. From germline, CDR1 is SGHDN and CDR2 FVKESK. This CDR3 region has 14 residues. Trimming shortened V by 4 bases and J by 6 bases, and 15 bases separated the two germline ends. CDR3 nucleotide sequence: TGTGCCAGCAGCCCCCCTTATGACAACCCTGAAGCTTTCTTT. Translation: CASSPPYDNPEAFF.

This clonotype was recorded a few times. This chain links TRBV2 with TRBJ2-7; 7 bases agree with TRBD1. The CDR3 sequence is 12 residues long. V dropped 5 bases and J dropped 5; count of bases not matched to a gene: 3. CDR1 and CDR2 from the germline V gene are SNHLY and FYNNEI. As DNA, the CDR3 is TGTGCCAGCAGTTACACAGGGGACGAGCAGTACTTC. This sequence encodes CASSYTGDEQYF.

This chain joins TRBV5-1 and TRBJ2-5, with D perhaps matching TRBD1 or TRBD2 (5 bases each). The germline gives CDR1 SGHRS, CDR2 YFSETQ. V lost 0 bases and J lost 5, with 14 bases in between. The CDR3 sequence is 15 residues long. The DNA for the CDR3 is TGCGCCAGCAGCTTGGGGGGGTCGTACGGGGAGACCCAGTACTTC. Translating gives CASSLGGSYGETQYF.

This clonotype has ten or more counts. This chain joins TRBV2 and TRBJ2-7; D gene uncertain. The germline gives CDR1 SNHLY, CDR2 FYNNEI. V was shortened by 0 bases and J by 6 bases, with 12 bases between the two germline ends. The CDR3 loop spans 14 amino acids. The CDR3 region is CASSEAGYAGEQYF. The DNA of the CDR3 is TGTGCCAGCAGTGAAGCCGGCTACGCTGGCGAGCAGTACTTC.

There are a few counts of this clonotype. The gene calls are TRBV29-1 and TRBJ2-7; D perhaps matches TRBD1 (5 bases). CDR1 is SQVTM and CDR2 is ANQGSEA in the germline V gene. Trimming stripped 6 bases from V and 0 bases from J, with 18 bases between. The CDR3 loop spans 15 amino acids. CDR3 loop: CSVVDGHTSSYEQYF. CDR3 DNA sequence: TGCAGCGTAGTCGACGGACACACTTCCTCCTACGAGCAGTACTTC.

This clonotype showed up many times. The chain uses TRBV13 and TRBJ2-1; D possibly corresponds to TRBD1 (6 bases). CDR3 length equals 15 residues. V was pared by 10 bases and J by 6 bases, with 22 bases between. CDR1 PRHDT and CDR2 FYEKMQ come from the germline V gene (reference sequence). The CDR3: CATLPSVQGSNEQFF. The CDR3 DNA follows: TGTGCCACCCTTCCTTCGGTGCAGGGGAGCAATGAGCAGTTCTTC. Complete variable domain (other parts from reference TRBV13 and TRBJ2-1): AAGVIQSPRHLIKEKRETATLKCYPIPRHDTVYWYQQGPGQDPQFLISFYEKMQSDKGSIPDRFSAQQFSDYHSELNMSSLELGDSALYFCATLPSVQGSNEQFFGPGTRLTVL.

Many counts were recorded for this clonotype. The chain couples TRBV11-3 to TRBJ2-5; D might be TRBD1 (5 bases). Germline V CDR1 and CDR2: SGHNT, YENEEA. The CDR3 has 14 amino acids. Trimming removed 4 bases from V and 4 bases from J, with 13 bases in between. In nucleotides, the CDR3 is TGTGCCAGCAGCTCTCCCTGGGGCTCAGAGACCCAGTACTTC. Translated: CASSSPWGSETQYF. Complete variable domain (other parts from reference TRBV11-3 and TRBJ2-5): EAGVVQSPRYKIIEKKQPVAFWCNPISGHNTLYWYLQNLGQGPELLIRYENEEAVDDSQLPKDRFSAERLKGVDSTLKIQPAELGDSAVYLCASSSPWGSETQYFGPGTRLLVL.

Remarks on this clonotype: The junction departs from germline at one end; a sequencing error may be responsible. The chain links TRBV5-6 to TRBJ1-5; D perhaps matches TRBD1 (6 bases). Germline CDR1 and CDR2: SGHDT and YYEEEE. This CDR3 has 16 amino acids. CDR3: CASSAGRGGKNQPPHF. The DNA for the CDR3 is TGTGCCAGCAGCGCAGGTCGAGGGGGGAAAAATCAGCCCCCGCATTTT.

The sample holds many counts of this clonotype. CDR3 in DNA: TGTGCCAGCAGCGAAACCACTGGGGCGGGACGGCAGTACTTC. It translates to CASSETTGAGRQYF. The chain has TRBV7-9 and TRBJ2-7; perhaps TRBD2 as D (6 bases). Germline CDR1 and CDR2: SEHNR and FQNEAQ (reference sequence). The CDR3 spans 14 residues. V lost 5 bases to trimming and J lost 9 bases, with 20 bases between them.

This clonotype has a single count. V and J are TRBV3-1 and TRBJ2-7, with D hard to call. V lost 2 bases, J lost 5 bases, and 10 bases lay in between. Per the germline V gene, CDR1 is LGHDT and CDR2 is YNNKEL (reference sequence). This CDR3 region has 13 residues. The CDR3 spells CASSQYHGNEQYF. The CDR3 bases are TGTGCCAGCAGCCAATATCATGGGAACGAGCAGTACTTC.

The rearrangement uses TRBV28 and TRBJ2-1; maybe TRBD1 (6 bases). This CDR3 region has 15 residues. The V and J ends lost 6 bases and 2 bases respectively, with 14 bases between them. Germline V gene sequence: CDR1 MDHEN, CDR2 SYDVKM. The CDR3 protein is CASRSRAGAYNEQFF. The CDR3 DNA reads as TGTGCCAGCAGATCTCGGGCAGGGGCCTACAATGAGCAGTTCTTC.

This clonotype was counted ten times or more. The rearrangement joins TRBV7-2 to TRBJ2-3; D is perhaps TRBD1 (5 bases). With 1 base removed from V and 4 bases from J, the gap between germline ends came to 9 bases. The CDR3 spans 14 residues. Germline V CDR1 and CDR2: SGHTA, FQGNSA. DNA for the CDR3: TGTGCCAGCAGCTTAGTGCAGGGCCCAGATACGCAGTATTTT. It codes for CASSLVQGPDTQYF.

The table lists this clonotype with many counts. The chain carries TRBV29-1 and TRBJ2-7; possibly TRBD2 for D (6 bases). CDR1 is SQVTM, CDR2 ANQGSEA, per germline. The CDR3 runs to 13 residues. V lost 7 bases, J lost 3 bases, and 16 bases lay in between. The CDR3 spells CSAWNPEGYEQYF. For the CDR3, the DNA is TGCAGCGCCTGGAACCCGGAGGGCTACGAGCAGTACTTC.

This clonotype appeared many times. This chain connects TRBV28 to TRBJ1-5; TRBD1 might be the D (5 bases). With 6 bases removed from V and 4 bases from J, the gap between germline ends came to 13 bases. The CDR3 is 14 amino acids. Germline V gene sequence: CDR1 MDHEN, CDR2 SYDVKM. CDR3 amino acids: CASRAGEGNQPQHF. In nucleotides, the CDR3 is TGTGCCAGCAGGGCCGGAGAGGGGAATCAGCCCCAGCATTTT.

There are a few counts of this clonotype. The chain is built from TRBV19 and TRBJ1-5; TRBD1 matches 7 bases. Germline V CDR1 and CDR2: LNHDA, SQIVND (reference sequence). The CDR3 is 17 residues long. V lost 1 base and J lost 11; bases outside the gene matches: 17. The CDR3 sequence is CASSIGFGTANPMSQHF. The CDR3 nucleotides read TGTGCCAGTAGTATAGGCTTCGGGACAGCTAATCCGATGTCCCAGCATTTT.

In its sample, this clonotype was seen many times. The chain is built from TRBV7-6 and TRBJ1-2, with 7 bases fitting TRBD1. From germline, CDR1 is SGHVS and CDR2 FNYEAQ. There are 14 residues in the CDR3. Trimming cost V 4 bases and J 4 bases; bases outside gene matches: 6. The CDR3 region is CASSSLDRSYGYTF. The CDR3 DNA follows: TGTGCCAGCAGCTCCTTGGACAGGTCCTATGGCTACACCTTC.

This clonotype was observed a handful of times. The V gene is TRBV5-1, the J gene TRBJ1-5, with D maybe TRBD1 (6 bases). This CDR3 comprises 14 residues. CDR1 and CDR2 from the germline V gene are SGHRS and YFSETQ. V lost 4 bases and J 5 bases, leaving 13 bases between the germline ends. The CDR3, as DNA: TGCGCCAGCAGCGAACAGGGAGGGGATCAGCCCCAGCATTTT. Residues: CASSEQGGDQPQHF.

At least ten counts were recorded for this clonotype. V usage is TRBV11-3 and J usage is TRBJ2-1; no reliable D call. The CDR3 spans 11 residues. Germline CDR1 reads SGHNT; CDR2 reads YENEEA. V dropped 4 bases and J dropped 9 bases, with 7 bases sitting between them. Here the CDR3 DNA reads TGTGCCAGCAGCTCCAGTAGTGAGCAGTTCTTC. It translates to CASSSSSEQFF.

The rearrangement uses TRBV5-1 and TRBJ1-3; 7 bases match TRBD1. Per the germline V gene, CDR1 is SGHRS and CDR2 is YFSETQ. Losses at the gene ends were 3 bases for V and 4 bases for J; bases not matched to a gene: 10. The CDR3 length is 16 residues. The CDR3: CASSSNGQALGNTIYF. CDR3 DNA: TGCGCCAGCAGCTCCAACGGACAGGCGCTAGGAAACACCATATATTTT. Complete variable domain (other parts from reference TRBV5-1 and TRBJ1-3): KAGVTQTPRYLIKTRGQQVTLSCSPISGHRSVSWYQQTPGQGLQFLFEYFSETQRNKGNFPGRFSGRQFSNSRSEMNVSTLELGDSALYLCASSSNGQALGNTIYFGEGSWLTVV.

In regard to this clonotype: With a much larger clone just one base away, this may be a read error. The chain carries TRBV28 and TRBJ2-3, with 8 bases matching TRBD2. CDR1 MDHEN and CDR2 SYDVKM come from the germline V gene. V shed 1 base, J shed 14 bases, and the junction held 5 bases outside the gene matches. There are 12 residues in the CDR3. In DNA form, the CDR3 reads TGTGCCAGCAGTTTATTTTACGGGAGGGTGTATTTT. Encoded protein: CASSLFYGRVYF.